The 24 T cell receptor beta chains below were found in one sample sequenced in a study of shared clonotypes between healthy human individuals. The method was immunoSEQ multiplex PCR; TCRdb's version includes in-frame clones alone and lacks a portion of them. The sample records millions of clones, approximately 92% being singletons. Material: naive CD4+ T cells sorted from blood. Subset in this sample: CD45RA+ positively selected. The receptors were sampled from a man between 18 and 35 years old in good health.

The V gene is TRBV4-1, the J gene TRBJ2-1, with 10 bases fitting TRBD2. This CDR3 has 15 amino acids. Losses at the gene ends were 3 bases for V and 10 bases for J; bases not matched to a gene: 9. Germline CDR1 and CDR2: MGHRA and YSYEKL. The CDR3 is CASSHFTSGDGEQFF. Written as DNA, the CDR3 is TGCGCCAGCAGCCACTTCACTAGCGGGGACGGGGAGCAGTTCTTC.

The V call is TRBV6-5, the J call TRBJ1-1; D gene ambiguous. The V gene lost 5 bases and the J gene lost 4 bases, with 14 bases spanning the gap. The germline CDR1 and CDR2 sequences are MNHEY and SVGAGI. This CDR3 comprises 14 residues. This CDR3 reads CASSPPRAPTEAFF. CDR3 in DNA: TGTGCCAGCAGTCCCCCGCGGGCGCCCACTGAAGCTTTCTTT.

The genes are TRBV5-6 and TRBJ2-2, with unresolved D. The V end lost 0 bases, the J end lost 6 bases, and 6 bases lay between the germline ends. The CDR3 extends over 13 amino acids. Germline CDR1 reads SGHDT; CDR2 reads YYEEEE. CDR3 residues: CASSLAFPGELFF. Written as DNA, the CDR3 is TGTGCCAGCAGCTTGGCCTTTCCCGGGGAGCTGTTTTTT.

The chain carries TRBV7-2 and TRBJ2-7; 7 bases align to TRBD1. CDR1 is SGHTA, CDR2 FQGNSA, per germline. The CDR3 totals 15 residues. V lost 2 bases to trimming and J lost 0 bases; unmatched junction nucleotides: 4. This CDR3 reads CASSLTGVGSYEQYF. The CDR3 DNA sequence: TGTGCCAGCAGCTTAACAGGGGTCGGCTCCTACGAGCAGTACTTC.

This sequence joins TRBV27 and TRBJ2-7, with TRBD2 matching 9 bases. Germline V lookup: CDR1 MNHEY, CDR2 SMNVEV (reference sequence). The CDR3 contains 16 residues. J lost 2 bases, V lost 3 bases, and 8 bases had no gene match. The CDR3 bases are TGTGCCAGCAGTTTGCTTTGGACTAGCGAGCCCTACGAGCAGTACTTC. Translating gives CASSLLWTSEPYEQYF.

The V gene is TRBV30, the J gene TRBJ1-4, with a weak D call TRBD1 (5 bases). The CDR3 consists of 13 residues. The ends were cut back, 1 base at V and 7 bases at J, with 10 bases in the middle. Germline V lookup: CDR1 GTSNPN, CDR2 SVGIG (reference sequence). CDR3 nucleotide sequence: TGTGCCTGGAGTGCCCAAACAGGTGAAAAACTGTTTTTT. Its protein product is CAWSAQTGEKLFF. The full variable domain, rest sourced from reference TRBV30 and TRBJ1-4, is SQTIHQWPATLVQPVGSPLSLECTVEGTSNPNLYWYRQAAGRGLQLLFYSVGIGQISSEVPQNLSASRPQDRQFILSSKKLLLSDSGFYLCAWSAQTGEKLFFGSGTQLSVL.

The rearrangement links TRBV10-3 to TRBJ2-3, with D perhaps matching TRBD2 (6 bases). Germline lookup yields CDR1 ENHRY and CDR2 SYGVKD. With 0 bases removed from V and 2 bases from J, the gap between germline ends came to 12 bases. The CDR3 is made up of 16 amino acids. As DNA, the CDR3 is TGTGCCATCAGTGAGTCTTCGGGGGTCCTCACAGATACGCAGTATTTT. The encoded protein is CAISESSGVLTDTQYF.

The genes are TRBV5-5 and TRBJ2-7; the match to TRBD1 covers 8 bases. This CDR3 spans 16 amino acids. Germline V gene sequence: CDR1 SGHKS, CDR2 YYEKEE (reference sequence). With 0 bases clipped from V and 0 bases from J, the junction kept 5 bases outside the gene matches. For the CDR3, the DNA is TGTGCCAGCAGCTTGGGGGGGACAGGAGTCTCCTACGAGCAGTACTTC. Its protein product is CASSLGGTGVSYEQYF.

The chain recombines TRBV7-8 with TRBJ1-1; the D gene is possibly TRBD1 (5 bases). The germline V and J ends were trimmed by 3 bases and 5 bases, with 10 bases remaining between them. CDR3 length: 13 residues. Germline values: CDR1 SGHVS, CDR2 FQNEAQ. CDR3 in amino acids: CASSFGRETEAFF. CDR3 sequence (DNA): TGTGCCAGCAGCTTTGGCAGGGAGACTGAAGCTTTCTTT.

The sample holds a few counts of this clone. This chain uses TRBV4-3 with TRBJ1-6; D is unresolved. Germline loops: CDR1 LGHNA, CDR2 YSLEER. Trimming took off 0 bases at V and 7 bases at J, with 4 bases between the two ends. The CDR3 has 13 residues. The CDR3 sequence is CASSQEDNSPLHF. The CDR3 DNA follows: TGCGCCAGCAGCCAAGAGGACAATTCACCCCTCCACTTT.

This rearrangement joins TRBV4-1 to TRBJ2-2; D not resolved. Germline CDR1 reads MGHRA; CDR2 reads YSYEKL. CDR3 length: 13 amino acids. Trimming shortened V by 3 bases and J by 7 bases, and 9 bases separated the two germline ends. The CDR3 bases are TGCGCCAGCAGCCATGCCTCCGGCGGGGAGCTGTTTTTT. Translating it yields CASSHASGGELFF.

This clone showed up just once. The rearrangement uses TRBV29-1 and TRBJ2-1; 8 bases fit TRBD2. Trimming cost V 4 bases and J 10 bases; bases outside gene matches: 9. CDR1 is SQVTM, CDR2 ANQGSEA, per germline. The CDR3 spans 13 residues. The CDR3 nucleotides are TGCAGCGTTGCGAGCGGGAGTTATTCAGAGCAGTTCTTC. Protein product: CSVASGSYSEQFF.

The chain is built from TRBV25-1 and TRBJ2-7; TRBD2 matches at 9 bases. Germline V CDR1 and CDR2: MGHDK, SYGVNS. CDR3 length: 16 residues. The trim removed 1 base at V and 2 bases at J, leaving 6 bases unmatched. The CDR3: CASSEFFSGSAYEQYF. CDR3 DNA: TGTGCCAGCAGTGAATTCTTTAGCGGGAGCGCCTACGAGCAGTACTTC.

The rearrangement joins TRBV7-9 to TRBJ2-5, with D maybe TRBD1 (6 bases). The CDR3 totals 15 residues. Germline CDR1 SEHNR, CDR2 FQNEAQ (reference sequence). With 5 bases removed from V and 0 bases from J, the gap between germline ends came to 13 bases. CDR3 protein: CASSMRRTDQETQYF. CDR3 bases: TGTGCCAGCAGCATGCGGAGGACAGACCAAGAGACCCAGTACTTC.

V usage is TRBV6-5 and J usage is TRBJ2-1; TRBD2 agrees at 10 bases. V dropped 7 bases and J dropped 6; count of bases not matched to a gene: 9. CDR3 length: 15 residues. Germline V gene sequence: CDR1 MNHEY, CDR2 SVGAGI. The DNA of the CDR3 is TGTGCCAGCAACGATGCTAGCGGGAGAGGCAATGAGCAGTTCTTC. Translation gives CASNDASGRGNEQFF.

The chain is built from TRBV5-6 and TRBJ2-1, with TRBD1 matching over 7 bases. Looked up from germline, CDR1 is SGHDT and CDR2 is YYEEEE. The CDR3 runs to 15 residues. J lost 1 base, V lost 6 bases, and 7 bases had no gene match. DNA for the CDR3: TGTGCCAGCATCCGACCGGGACAGTCCTACAATGAGCAGTTCTTC. This codes for CASIRPGQSYNEQFF.

This chain links TRBV29-1 with TRBJ2-1; the D gene is possibly TRBD1 (5 bases). V dropped 6 bases and J dropped 4 bases, with 7 bases sitting between them. This CDR3 spans 11 amino acids. The germline V gene encodes CDR1 SQVTM and CDR2 ANQGSEA. This CDR3 reads CSVKGYNEQFF. The CDR3 nucleotides read TGCAGCGTGAAGGGGTACAATGAGCAGTTCTTC.

This clone has more than one count but fewer than ten. The CDR3 nucleotides are TGTGCCAGTAGTCCTAGGCTCGAGGACTATGGCTACACCTTC. It encodes CASSPRLEDYGYTF. V gene TRBV19 combines with J gene TRBJ1-2, with D uncertain. The ends were cut back, 5 bases at V and 3 bases at J, with 13 bases in the middle. The CDR3 loop spans 14 amino acids. Germline V CDR1 and CDR2: LNHDA, SQIVND (reference sequence).

The V call is TRBV15, the J call TRBJ1-5; D possibly corresponds to TRBD1 (5 bases). From germline, CDR1 is LNHNV and CDR2 YYDKDF (reference sequence). CDR3 size: 18 residues. The V and J ends lost 5 bases and 0 bases respectively, with 20 bases between them. CDR3 loop: CATSWRGSAEYSNQPQHF. CDR3 DNA sequence: TGTGCCACCAGCTGGAGGGGTAGCGCAGAGTATAGCAATCAGCCCCAGCATTTT.

The chain joins TRBV11-3 to TRBJ2-7; D remains ambiguous. This CDR3 is 13 amino acids long. CDR1 and CDR2 from the germline V gene are SGHNT and YENEEA. Trimming left V 1 base short and J 3 bases short, with 7 bases between. CDR3 amino acids: CASSLGLHYEQYF. In nucleotides, the CDR3 is TGTGCCAGCAGCTTAGGACTGCACTACGAGCAGTACTTC.

This chain links TRBV28 with TRBJ1-6, with D possibly being TRBD1 (5 bases). Germline V gene lookup returns CDR1 MDHEN and CDR2 SYDVKM. Trimming left V 3 bases short and J 9 bases short, with 12 bases between. CDR3 length: 14 amino acids. The CDR3 bases are TGTGCCAGCAGTTTGTCTGTGGGACCTTCACCCCTCCACTTT. It is translated as CASSLSVGPSPLHF.

This clone was detected only a few times. Within the sample, other DNA sequences also encode this same CDR3. V usage is TRBV29-1 and J usage is TRBJ1-1, with 8 bases matching TRBD1. The length of the CDR3 is 12 residues. Trimming cost V 7 bases and J 5 bases; bases outside gene matches: 6. Germline V gene lookup returns CDR1 SQVTM and CDR2 ANQGSEA. This CDR3 reads CSAGQGGTEAFF. Here the CDR3 DNA reads TGCAGCGCTGGACAGGGTGGGACTGAAGCTTTCTTT.

The J gene is TRBJ1-2, the V gene TRBV28; TRBD1 matches 11 bases. This CDR3 comprises 13 residues. Per the germline V gene, CDR1 is MDHEN and CDR2 is SYDVKM. V was clipped by 4 bases and J by 8 bases; unmatched bases: 3. Here the CDR3 DNA reads TGTGCCAGCAGTTCGGACAGGGGGCTAGGCTACACCTTC. It specifies CASSSDRGLGYTF.

The CDR3 DNA reads TGTGCCAGCAGCTCTGACAGCTATAATTCACCCCTCCACTTT. It codes for CASSSDSYNSPLHF. V gene TRBV27 combines with J gene TRBJ1-6, with TRBD1 as a possible D gene (5 bases). Trimming removed 6 bases from V and 3 bases from J, with 9 bases in between. In germline, CDR1 is MNHEY, CDR2 SMNVEV (reference sequence). The CDR3 totals 14 residues.